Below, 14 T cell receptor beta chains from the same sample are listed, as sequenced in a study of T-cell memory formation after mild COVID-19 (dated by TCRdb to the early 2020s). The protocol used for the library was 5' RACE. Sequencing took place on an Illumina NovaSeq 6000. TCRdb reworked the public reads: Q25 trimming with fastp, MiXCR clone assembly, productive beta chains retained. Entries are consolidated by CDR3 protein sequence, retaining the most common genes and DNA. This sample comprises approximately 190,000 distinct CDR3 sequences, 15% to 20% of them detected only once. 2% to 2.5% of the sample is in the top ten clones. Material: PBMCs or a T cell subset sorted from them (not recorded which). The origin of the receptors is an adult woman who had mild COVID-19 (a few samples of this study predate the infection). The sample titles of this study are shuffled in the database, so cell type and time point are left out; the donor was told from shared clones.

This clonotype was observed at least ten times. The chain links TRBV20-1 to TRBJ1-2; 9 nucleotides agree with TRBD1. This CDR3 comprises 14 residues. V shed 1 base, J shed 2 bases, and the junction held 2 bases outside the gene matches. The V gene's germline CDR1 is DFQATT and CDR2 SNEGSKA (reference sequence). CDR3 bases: TGCAGTGCTAGAGCCGGGACAGGGAACTATGGCTACACCTTC. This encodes CSARAGTGNYGYTF.

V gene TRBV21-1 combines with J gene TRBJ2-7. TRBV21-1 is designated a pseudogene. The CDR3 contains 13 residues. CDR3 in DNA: TGTGCCAGCAGCAAAGCGCTGAGGATCGAGCAGTACTTC. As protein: CASSKALRIEQYF.

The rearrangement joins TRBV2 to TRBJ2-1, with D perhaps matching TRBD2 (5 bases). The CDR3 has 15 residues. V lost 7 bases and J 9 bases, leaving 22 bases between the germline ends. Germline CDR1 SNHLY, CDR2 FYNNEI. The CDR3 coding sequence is TGTGCCAGCAAACGCGCGCGGACCCTGAGCGGTGAGCAGTTCTTC. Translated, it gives CASKRARTLSGEQFF.

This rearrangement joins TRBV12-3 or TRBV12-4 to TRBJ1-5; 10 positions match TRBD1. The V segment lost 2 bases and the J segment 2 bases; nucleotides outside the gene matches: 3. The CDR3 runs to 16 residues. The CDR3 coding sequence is TGTGCCAGCAGTTTACTGGGGACAGGGGGCAATCAGCCCCAGCATTTT. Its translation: CASSLLGTGGNQPQHF.

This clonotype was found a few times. CDR3 sequence: CASSLDRGTPSGNTIYF. DNA for the CDR3: TGCGCCAGCAGCTTGGACAGGGGGACCCCCTCTGGAAACACCATATATTTT. This sequence joins TRBV5-1 and TRBJ1-3, with 8 bases matching TRBD1. CDR1 SGHRS and CDR2 YFSETQ come from the germline V gene. J gave up 0 bases and V 0 bases, and 5 bases lay outside the gene matches. This CDR3 is built from 17 residues.

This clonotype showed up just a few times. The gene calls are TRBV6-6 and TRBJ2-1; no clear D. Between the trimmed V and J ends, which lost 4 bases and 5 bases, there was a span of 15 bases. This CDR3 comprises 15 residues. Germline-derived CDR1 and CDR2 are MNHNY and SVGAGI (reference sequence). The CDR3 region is CASSLGIRVNNEQFF. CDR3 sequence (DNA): TGTGCCAGCAGTTTAGGGATTCGGGTAAACAATGAGCAGTTCTTC.

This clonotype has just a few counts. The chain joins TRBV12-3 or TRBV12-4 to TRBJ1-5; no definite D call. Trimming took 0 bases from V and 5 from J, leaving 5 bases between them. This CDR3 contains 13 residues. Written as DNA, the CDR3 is TGTGCCAGCAGTTTAGCGCGGGATCAGCCCCAGCATTTT. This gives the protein CASSLARDQPQHF.

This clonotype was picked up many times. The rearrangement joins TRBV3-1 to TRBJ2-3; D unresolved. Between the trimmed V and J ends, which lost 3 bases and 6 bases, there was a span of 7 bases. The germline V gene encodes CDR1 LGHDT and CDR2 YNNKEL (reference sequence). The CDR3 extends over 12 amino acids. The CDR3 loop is CASSHTRDTQYF. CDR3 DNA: TGTGCCAGCAGCCACACACGGGATACGCAGTATTTT.

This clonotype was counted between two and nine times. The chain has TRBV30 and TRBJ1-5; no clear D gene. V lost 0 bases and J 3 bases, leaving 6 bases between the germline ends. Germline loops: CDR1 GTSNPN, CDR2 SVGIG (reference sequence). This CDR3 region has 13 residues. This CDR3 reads CAWSVRNNQPQHF. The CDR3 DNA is TGTGCCTGGAGTGTACGAAACAATCAGCCCCAGCATTTT.

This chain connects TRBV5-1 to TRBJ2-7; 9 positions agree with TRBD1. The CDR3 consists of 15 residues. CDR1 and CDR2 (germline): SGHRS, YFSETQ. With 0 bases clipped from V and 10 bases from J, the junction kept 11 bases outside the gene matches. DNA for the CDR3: TGCGCCAGCAGCTTGGCCACAGGGGGCCAAACCAGCCAGTACTTC. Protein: CASSLATGGQTSQYF.

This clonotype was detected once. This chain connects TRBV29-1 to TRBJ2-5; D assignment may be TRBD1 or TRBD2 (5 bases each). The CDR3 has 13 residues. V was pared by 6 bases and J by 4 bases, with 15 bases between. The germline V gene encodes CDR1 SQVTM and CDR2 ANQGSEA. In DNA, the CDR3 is TGCAGCGTGGGCCGGGACCGGAGAGAGACCCAGTACTTC. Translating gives CSVGRDRRETQYF.

CDR3 in DNA: TGCGCCAGCAGCTTGAATCGCGCGGGGAATGAGCAGTTCTTC. Translating it yields CASSLNRAGNEQFF. The chain joins TRBV5-1 to TRBJ2-1, with D perhaps TRBD2 (6 bases). Trimming cost V 1 base and J 7 bases, with 12 bases left between them. The CDR3 loop spans 14 amino acids. Germline loops: CDR1 SGHRS, CDR2 YFSETQ.

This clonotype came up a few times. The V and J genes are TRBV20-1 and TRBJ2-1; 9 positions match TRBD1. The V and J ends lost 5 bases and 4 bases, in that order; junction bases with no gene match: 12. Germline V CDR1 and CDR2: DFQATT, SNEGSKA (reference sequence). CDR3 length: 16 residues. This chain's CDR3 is CSASRPGTGIYNEQFF. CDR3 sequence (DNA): TGCAGTGCTTCTCGACCCGGGACAGGGATTTACAATGAGCAGTTCTTC.

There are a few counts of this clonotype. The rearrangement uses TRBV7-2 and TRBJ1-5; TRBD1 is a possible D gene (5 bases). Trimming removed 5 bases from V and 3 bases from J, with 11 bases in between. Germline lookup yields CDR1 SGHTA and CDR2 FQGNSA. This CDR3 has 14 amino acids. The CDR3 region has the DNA TGTGCCAGCAGCCGGTGGGGGTCCAATCAGCCCCAGCATTTT. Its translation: CASSRWGSNQPQHF. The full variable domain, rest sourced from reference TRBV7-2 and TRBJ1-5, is GAGVSQSPSNKVTEKGKDVELRCDPISGHTALYWYRQSLGQGLEFLIYFQGNSAPDKSGLPSDRFSAERTGGSVSTLTIQRTQQEDSAVYLCASSRWGSNQPQHFGDGTRLSIL.